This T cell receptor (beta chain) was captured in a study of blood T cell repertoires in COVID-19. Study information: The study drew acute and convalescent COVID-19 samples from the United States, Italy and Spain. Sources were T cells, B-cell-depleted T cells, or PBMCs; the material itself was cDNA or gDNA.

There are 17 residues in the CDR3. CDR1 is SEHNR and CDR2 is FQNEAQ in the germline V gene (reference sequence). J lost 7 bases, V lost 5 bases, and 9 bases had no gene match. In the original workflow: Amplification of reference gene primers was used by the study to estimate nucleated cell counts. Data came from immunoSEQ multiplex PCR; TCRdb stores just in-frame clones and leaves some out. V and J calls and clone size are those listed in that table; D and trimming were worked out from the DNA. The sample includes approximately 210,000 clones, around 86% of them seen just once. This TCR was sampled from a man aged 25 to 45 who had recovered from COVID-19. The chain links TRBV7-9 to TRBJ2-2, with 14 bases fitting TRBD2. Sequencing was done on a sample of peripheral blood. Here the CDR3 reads CASSLRLAGGPGGELFF. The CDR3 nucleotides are TGTGCCAGCAGCCTAAGACTAGCGGGGGGGCCCGGCGGGGAGCTGTTTTTT.